A selection of T cell receptor beta chains follows, all from one sample in a study of cytomegalovirus exposure and HLA in healthy donors. The assay was immunoSEQ multiplex PCR, and TCRdb's table has in-frame clones only and misses some. The data contain about 140,000 clones, around 85% of them singletons. Sequenced: PBMCs. These TCRs come from a woman between 50 and 59 years old in good health and CMV-seropositive. Each CDR3 is given with its conserved first and last residue. Fields, in order: clone size, J gene, V gene, D gene, CDR3 DNA, CDR3 protein. A D gene is named only where the DNA matches it firmly. The size entry is marked missing in some rows and otherwise reads once, few, many or a size class.

size: few; J: TRBJ1-5; V: TRBV6-1; D: -; DNA: TGTGCCAGCAGTGAACGTCAGTCCAATCAGCCCCAGCATTTT; CDR3: CASSERQSNQPQHF
size: -; J: TRBJ1-2; V: TRBV5-4; D: TRBD1; DNA: TGTGCCAGCAGCCCCCGGGACAGTTATTATGGCTACACCTTC; CDR3: CASSPRDSYYGYTF
size: few; J: TRBJ2-2; V: TRBV30; D: TRBD1; DNA: TGTGCGTTGGACAGGGGACGGGGGGAGCTGTTTTTT; CDR3: CALDRGRGELFF
size: once; J: TRBJ2-4; V: TRBV27; D: TRBD2; DNA: TGTGCCAGCAGTTTAAGCGGGGGAAACATTCAGTACTTC; CDR3: CASSLSGGNIQYF
size: -; J: TRBJ1-3; V: TRBV2; D: -; DNA: TGTGCCAGCACTCCATTCCTTGGGGCGACTGGAAACACCATATATTTT; CDR3: CASTPFLGATGNTIYF
size: few; J: TRBJ2-5; V: TRBV29-1; D: TRBD2; DNA: TGCAGCGTTGAAGATCACCTGGGGGGGAGCTATTTACAAGAGACCCAGTACTTC; CDR3: CSVEDHLGGSYLQETQYF
size: -; J: TRBJ2-7; V: TRBV28; D: TRBD1; DNA: TGTGCCAGCAGTTTTATCGACAGGGGGCTCTACGAGCAGTACTTC; CDR3: CASSFIDRGLYEQYF
size: -; J: TRBJ2-7; V: TRBV7-9; D: TRBD2; DNA: TGTGCCAGCAGCTTAACCGGGGGGGCCTACGAGCAGTACTTC; CDR3: CASSLTGGAYEQYF
size: -; J: TRBJ1-2; V: TRBV28; D: -; DNA: TGTGCCAGCAGTTCCCCGCTCGGTGGCTACACCTTC; CDR3: CASSSPLGGYTF
size: -; J: TRBJ1-1; V: TRBV11-3; D: -; DNA: TGTGCCAGCAGCTTAGGAGGTCACGCTCAAGCTTTCTTT; CDR3: CASSLGGHAQAFF
size: -; J: TRBJ2-3; V: TRBV2; D: TRBD2; DNA: TGTGCCAGCAGTGAATCCTCTAGCGGGGGGATCACAGATACGCAGTATTTT; CDR3: CASSESSSGGITDTQYF
size: few; J: TRBJ2-1; V: TRBV5-1; D: -; DNA: TGCGCCAGCAGCTTGGATCAGGACAATGAGCAGTTCTTC; CDR3: CASSLDQDNEQFF
size: -; J: TRBJ2-7; V: TRBV6-5; D: -; DNA: TGTGCCAGCAGTGCGGGGATTTCCTACGAGCAGTACTTC; CDR3: CASSAGISYEQYF
size: -; J: TRBJ2-6; V: TRBV30; D: -; DNA: TGTGCCTGGAGTGAATTTTTCCCCCCGGTTGTCCTGACTTTC; CDR3: CAWSEFFPPVVLTF
size: -; J: TRBJ1-6; V: TRBV27; D: -; DNA: TGTGCCAGCAGCCGGCGAACAGCCCGGCCCCTCCACTTT; CDR3: CASSRRTARPLHF
size: few; J: TRBJ1-5; V: TRBV9; D: TRBD1; DNA: TGTGCCAGCAGCGTCGGGGACAGGGGCTGGAATCAGCCCCAGCATTTT; CDR3: CASSVGDRGWNQPQHF
size: -; J: TRBJ2-7; V: TRBV4-3; D: TRBD1; DNA: TGCGCCAGCAGCCAAGAATTCGACAGGGTCTACGAGCAGTACTTC; CDR3: CASSQEFDRVYEQYF
size: -; J: TRBJ2-7; V: TRBV5-1; D: TRBD1; DNA: TGCGCCAGCAGATTGGGGACAGGGGACCACGAGCAGTACTTC; CDR3: CASRLGTGDHEQYF
size: -; J: TRBJ2-7; V: TRBV7-9; D: -; DNA: TGTGCCAGCAGCTTCCAACCCCGGGAGGAGCAGTACTTC; CDR3: CASSFQPREEQYF
size: -; J: TRBJ1-1; V: TRBV14; D: -; DNA: TGTGCCAGCAGCCGCCGCGGGGCGAGGGTAGACACTGAAGCTTTCTTT; CDR3: CASSRRGARVDTEAFF
size: -; J: TRBJ2-1; V: TRBV21-1; D: -; DNA: TGTGCCAGCAGCACCAGACAGGGGGCTGCATATGAGCAGTTCTTC; CDR3: CASSTRQGAAYEQFF
size: -; J: TRBJ1-2; V: TRBV5-1; D: -; DNA: TGCGCCAGCAGCCTAGGGACATTTAACTATGGCTACACCTTC; CDR3: CASSLGTFNYGYTF
size: -; J: TRBJ2-7; V: TRBV2; D: TRBD1; DNA: TGTGCCAGCAGTCAACGGACAGGGATATACGAGCAGTACTTC; CDR3: CASSQRTGIYEQYF
size: -; J: TRBJ2-5; V: TRBV7-2; D: TRBD1; DNA: TGTGCCAGCAGCCCCCTGGAGAGGGGGCGTGAGACCCAGTACTTC; CDR3: CASSPLERGRETQYF
size: -; J: TRBJ1-2; V: TRBV6-1; D: TRBD1; DNA: TGTGCCAGCAGTGAAGTGGGACAGACCGGGAGCTACACCTTC; CDR3: CASSEVGQTGSYTF
size: -; J: TRBJ2-7; V: TRBV29-1; D: -; DNA: TGCAGCGTTCACAGACAGGCCAAGGGCGAGCAGTACTTC; CDR3: CSVHRQAKGEQYF
size: few; J: TRBJ1-2; V: TRBV7-3; D: TRBD1; DNA: TGTGCCAGCAGCTCGATGGGGGGGCAGGGGGCGAGCTACACCTTC; CDR3: CASSSMGGQGASYTF
size: -; J: TRBJ1-5; V: TRBV5-8; D: TRBD1; DNA: TGTGCCAGCAGCAGGGGACAGGGTAGCAATCAGCCCCAGCATTTT; CDR3: CASSRGQGSNQPQHF
size: -; J: TRBJ2-3; V: TRBV29-1; D: -; DNA: TGCAGCGTTGAAGAGGGAGACACCGATACGCAGTATTTT; CDR3: CSVEEGDTDTQYF
size: -; J: TRBJ2-3; V: TRBV6-1; D: -; DNA: TGTGCCAGCAGTGAAGTGGCCACAGATACGCAGTATTTT; CDR3: CASSEVATDTQYF
size: -; J: TRBJ1-2; V: TRBV7-2; D: -; DNA: TGTGCCAGCAGCTTAGCGTCGGACAGTTATGGCTACACCTTC; CDR3: CASSLASDSYGYTF
size: -; J: TRBJ2-2; V: TRBV14; D: TRBD2; DNA: TGTGCCAGCAGCCCCCTAGCGGGGGGGCCCCCCGGGGAGCTGTTTTTT; CDR3: CASSPLAGGPPGELFF
size: -; J: TRBJ1-1; V: TRBV5-1; D: -; DNA: TGCGCCAGCAGCGGTCGGTTTCAGAACACTGAAGCTTTCTTT; CDR3: CASSGRFQNTEAFF
size: -; J: TRBJ1-2; V: TRBV5-1; D: -; DNA: TGCGCCAGCAGCCCGGAGGGGCCCTTTAACTATGGCTACACCTTC; CDR3: CASSPEGPFNYGYTF
size: -; J: TRBJ2-1; V: TRBV7-3; D: TRBD2; DNA: TGTGCCAGCAGCTTAGTCGCGGGGGACTACAATGAGCAGTTCTTC; CDR3: CASSLVAGDYNEQFF
size: -; J: TRBJ2-1; V: TRBV4-1; D: -; DNA: TGCGCCAGCAGCCTCTTAATCCTAGGCGGGCAGTTCTTC; CDR3: CASSLLILGGQFF
size: -; J: TRBJ2-3; V: TRBV5-1; D: -; DNA: TGCGCCAGCGGCAAAGCGGCGGGACCTAGCACAGATACGCAGTATTTT; CDR3: CASGKAAGPSTDTQYF
size: -; J: TRBJ2-2; V: TRBV15; D: -; DNA: TGTGCCACCAGCAGAGATCTGGCCGAGGGCAACGGGGAGCTGTTTTTT; CDR3: CATSRDLAEGNGELFF
size: -; J: TRBJ1-6; V: TRBV30; D: TRBD1; DNA: TGTGCCTGGTTAACAGGGGGCGGATCACCCCTCCACTTT; CDR3: CAWLTGGGSPLHF
size: -; J: TRBJ1-2; V: TRBV6-5; D: TRBD1; DNA: TGTGCCAGCAGTTCACAGGGACAGGGTGGCTACACCTTC; CDR3: CASSSQGQGGYTF
size: few; J: TRBJ1-1; V: TRBV7-9; D: TRBD1; DNA: TGTGCCAGCAGCACCGGGACAGGGCAGACTGAAGCTTTCTTT; CDR3: CASSTGTGQTEAFF
size: -; J: TRBJ1-2; V: TRBV7-9; D: TRBD1; DNA: TGTGCCAGCAGCTCGGGACAGGGCTATGGCTACACCTTC; CDR3: CASSSGQGYGYTF
size: -; J: TRBJ2-7; V: TRBV4-2; D: TRBD2; DNA: TGTGCCAGCAGCCAAGTCTCGGCTGGGAGGGACCCCCCTCACGAGCAGTACTTC; CDR3: CASSQVSAGRDPPHEQYF
size: -; J: TRBJ2-2; V: TRBV5-6; D: TRBD2; DNA: TGTGCCAGCAGCGTGGGACTAGTATCCGGGGAGCTGTTTTTT; CDR3: CASSVGLVSGELFF
size: few; J: TRBJ2-7; V: TRBV5-1; D: TRBD1; DNA: TGCGCCAGCAGCTTGGGACAGGGGCCCTACGAGCAGTACTTC; CDR3: CASSLGQGPYEQYF
size: -; J: TRBJ1-6; V: TRBV7-9; D: TRBD1; DNA: TGTGCCAGCAGCCACGGACAGGAGAAAGCCGGACCCCTCCACTTT; CDR3: CASSHGQEKAGPLHF